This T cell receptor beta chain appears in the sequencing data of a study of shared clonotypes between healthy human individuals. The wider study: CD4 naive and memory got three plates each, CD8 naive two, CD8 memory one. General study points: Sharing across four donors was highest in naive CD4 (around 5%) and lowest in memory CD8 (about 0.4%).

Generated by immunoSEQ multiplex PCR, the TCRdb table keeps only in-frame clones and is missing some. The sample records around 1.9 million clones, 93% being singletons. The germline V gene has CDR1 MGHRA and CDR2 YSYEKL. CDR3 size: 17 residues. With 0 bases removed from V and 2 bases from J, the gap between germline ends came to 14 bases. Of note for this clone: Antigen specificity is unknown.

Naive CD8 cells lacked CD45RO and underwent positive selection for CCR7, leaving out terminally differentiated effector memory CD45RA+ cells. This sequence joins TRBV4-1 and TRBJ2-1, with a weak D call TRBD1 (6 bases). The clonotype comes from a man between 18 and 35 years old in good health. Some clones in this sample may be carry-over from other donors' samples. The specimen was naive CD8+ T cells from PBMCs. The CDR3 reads CASSQDPWTAAYNEQFF. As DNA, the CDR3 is TGCGCCAGCAGCCAAGATCCTTGGACAGCTGCCTACAATGAGCAGTTCTTC.